These 30 T cell receptor beta chains were all obtained from the same sample, sequenced in a study of T-cell reconstitution after alpha-beta-depleted transplantation in children. Researchers prepared the TCRbeta library using unique molecular identifiers, the study reports. Using its own MiXCR run on the PCR reads, TCRdb lists one record per CDR3 protein. The repertoire has a few hundred thousand distinct CDR3 sequences, 25% to 30% of them found once; the top ten carry about 35%. Here the sequenced sample was PBMCs, taken before TCRalphabeta/CD19-depleted stem cell transplant. These receptors all come from a boy younger than two with Wiskott-Aldrich syndrome, due to receive a stem cell transplant.

J is TRBJ2-2 and V is TRBV7-2, with D perhaps being TRBD1 or TRBD2 (6 bases each). Germline-derived CDR1 and CDR2 are SGHTA and FQGNSA. V lost 0 bases and J lost 7, with 18 bases in between. The CDR3 runs 17 residues. DNA for the CDR3: TGTGCCAGCAGCTTAGCAGGGGGGTCCAGAGGGGGCGGGGAGCTGTTTTTT. This sequence encodes CASSLAGGSRGGGELFF.

The chain is built from TRBV5-1 and TRBJ2-1; D uncertain. The CDR3 runs 16 residues. Looked up from germline, CDR1 is SGHRS and CDR2 is YFSETQ. Trimming left V 4 bases short and J 0 bases short, with 14 bases between. CDR3 sequence (DNA): TGCGCCAGCAGCGAAAGTAGTCACTTCTCCTACAATGAGCAGTTCTTC. The encoded protein is CASSESSHFSYNEQFF.

This clonotype occurred a few times. The V and J genes are TRBV20-1 and TRBJ1-5; TRBD1 matches at 8 bases. The germline gives CDR1 DFQATT, CDR2 SNEGSKA (reference sequence). This CDR3 spans 15 amino acids. The trim removed 6 bases at V and 2 bases at J, leaving 9 bases unmatched. The CDR3 nucleotides are TGCAGTGCAAAAGACAGGGGAGGGGGCAATCAGCCCCAGCATTTT. The encoded protein is CSAKDRGGGNQPQHF.

The chain links TRBV18 to TRBJ1-6; tentatively, D is TRBD1 (6 bases). The V end lost 3 bases, the J end lost 7 bases, and 10 bases lay between the germline ends. The length of the CDR3 is 14 residues. The V gene's germline CDR1 is KGHSH and CDR2 LQKENI. The CDR3 bases are TGTGCCAGCTCACCGATGGGGGCGAATTCACCCCTCCACTTT. Translating it yields CASSPMGANSPLHF.

A few counts support this clonotype. The chain is built from TRBV4-2 and TRBJ1-2, with D maybe TRBD1 (5 bases). The V end was cut by 0 bases, the J end by 2 bases, with 10 bases between. The CDR3 sequence is 15 residues long. The germline V gene has CDR1 LGHNA and CDR2 YNFKEQ. CDR3 coding DNA: TGTGCCAGCAGCCAAGACTCGGGGGAAAACTATGGCTACACCTTC. This sequence encodes CASSQDSGENYGYTF.

This clonotype was counted between two and nine times. The rearrangement uses TRBV5-1 and TRBJ2-2, with D perhaps TRBD2 (6 bases). The CDR3 contains 16 residues. With 4 bases removed from V and 3 bases from J, the gap between germline ends came to 16 bases. The germline V gene encodes CDR1 SGHRS and CDR2 YFSETQ. The CDR3 nucleotides are TGCGCCAGCAGCCCGGCCCCGGGACTCGACACCGGGGAGCTGTTTTTT. This gives the protein CASSPAPGLDTGELFF.

A few counts support this clonotype. The chain combines TRBV3-1 with TRBJ2-5, with TRBD1 matching 9 bases. This CDR3 comprises 15 residues. CDR1 and CDR2 from the germline V gene are LGHDT and YNNKEL (reference sequence). The V and J ends lost 3 bases and 2 bases, in that order; junction bases with no gene match: 4. CDR3 DNA: TGTGCCAGCAGCCAGGCAGACAGGGGGCAAGAGACCCAGTACTTC. It encodes CASSQADRGQETQYF.

J is TRBJ2-1 and V is TRBV15, with D uncertain. The CDR3 totals 12 residues. V lost 3 bases and J lost 6, with 6 bases in between. CDR1 is LNHNV and CDR2 is YYDKDF in the germline V gene (reference sequence). The chain's CDR3 is CATSRPPNEQFF. CDR3 DNA sequence: TGTGCCACCAGCAGGCCCCCCAATGAGCAGTTCTTC.

This clonotype was counted a few times. The chain combines TRBV28 with TRBJ2-5; D might be TRBD1 (6 bases). The germline V and J ends were trimmed by 5 bases and 5 bases, with 27 bases remaining between them. The CDR3 runs 18 residues. In germline, CDR1 is MDHEN, CDR2 SYDVKM. CDR3 in DNA: TGTGCCAGCAGTACCTTAGCCGGGACAAGATTGGGTATGGAGACCCAGTACTTC. Translating gives CASSTLAGTRLGMETQYF. The whole variable domain, remainder taken from reference TRBV28 and TRBJ2-5, is DVKVTQSSRYLVKRTGEKVFLECVQDMDHENMFWYRQDPGLGLRLIYFSYDVKMKEKGDIPEGYSVSREKKERFSLILESASTNQTSMYLCASSTLAGTRLGMETQYFGPGTRLLVL.

This clonotype has just a few counts. The chain joins TRBV5-1 to TRBJ2-2, with D possibly TRBD1 on 5 matching bases. The V end lost 7 bases, the J end lost 6 bases, and 10 bases lay between the germline ends. The CDR3 is 12 amino acids. From germline, CDR1 is SGHRS and CDR2 YFSETQ. In DNA form, the CDR3 reads TGCGCCAGCGGGGCGATCCCCGGGGAGCTGTTTTTT. This encodes CASGAIPGELFF.

CDR3 residues: CASSQDPGTHLGNEQFF. Here the CDR3 DNA reads TGCGCCAGCAGCCAAGATCCAGGGACTCATCTAGGCAATGAGCAGTTCTTC. This rearrangement joins TRBV4-1 to TRBJ2-1, with D possibly being TRBD2 (6 bases). Germline V gene lookup returns CDR1 MGHRA and CDR2 YSYEKL. V lost 0 bases to trimming and J lost 6 bases, with 18 bases between them. The CDR3 has 17 residues.

J is TRBJ1-1 and V is TRBV7-2; 10 positions match TRBD1. V lost 6 bases to trimming and J lost 5 bases; unmatched junction nucleotides: 12. This CDR3 region has 16 residues. The germline V gene has CDR1 SGHTA and CDR2 FQGNSA. For the CDR3, the DNA is TGTGCCAGCAGGCCGGGACAGGGGCGAACGGGAACTGAAGCTTTCTTT. Residues: CASRPGQGRTGTEAFF.

This sequence joins TRBV24-1 and TRBJ2-3; 11 bases map to TRBD1. Germline-derived CDR1 and CDR2 are KGHDR and SFDVKD. With V trimmed by 4 bases and J by 6 bases, 8 bases remained unmatched. This CDR3 region has 16 residues. The CDR3, as DNA: TGTGCCACCAGTGACCCCGGACAGGGGGCAGAGGATACGCAGTATTTT. It specifies CATSDPGQGAEDTQYF.

This chain links TRBV12-3 or TRBV12-4 with TRBJ2-2, with 8 bases fitting TRBD2. Losses at the gene ends were 3 bases for V and 11 bases for J; bases not matched to a gene: 2. This CDR3 has 12 amino acids. The CDR3 is CASSFSGVELFF. The CDR3 region has the DNA TGTGCCAGCAGTTTTAGCGGGGTCGAGCTGTTTTTT.

The chain recombines TRBV6-1 with TRBJ1-3; tentative D call: TRBD1 (5 bases). Germline values: CDR1 MNHNS, CDR2 SASEGT. V lost 5 bases, J lost 3 bases, and 11 bases lay in between. This CDR3 is built from 14 residues. This CDR3 reads CASSPPGFGNTIYF. The CDR3 bases are TGTGCCAGCAGTCCCCCAGGGTTTGGAAACACCATATATTTT.

The sample holds a few counts of this clonotype. V is TRBV29-1 and J is TRBJ1-1; no definite D call. The CDR3 has 12 amino acids. V lost 5 bases to trimming and J lost 1 base, with 8 bases between them. Germline values: CDR1 SQVTM, CDR2 ANQGSEA. CDR3 DNA sequence: TGCAGCGTTCGCTTCCCGAACACTGAAGCTTTCTTT. This encodes CSVRFPNTEAFF.

This clonotype was seen more than once but under ten times. The chain recombines TRBV4-2 with TRBJ1-4; D not resolved. Trimming stripped 1 base from V and 4 bases from J, with 7 bases between. Germline V gene data show CDR1 as LGHNA and CDR2 as YNFKEQ. The CDR3 is 14 residues long. CDR3 in amino acids: CASSQGRFNEKLFF. The CDR3 DNA sequence: TGTGCCAGCAGCCAAGGCAGGTTTAATGAAAAACTGTTTTTT.

The chain combines TRBV11-2 with TRBJ2-1, with a tentative D call TRBD2 (5 bases). From germline, CDR1 is SGHAT and CDR2 FQNNGV. V shed 2 bases and J shed 2 bases, with 22 bases lying between them. The CDR3 covers 19 residues. The CDR3 spells CASSLSSSGLKGPYNEQFF. As DNA, the CDR3 is TGTGCCAGCAGCTTATCTTCGAGCGGCCTCAAGGGTCCCTACAATGAGCAGTTCTTC. The full variable domain, its missing parts supplied by reference TRBV11-2 and TRBJ2-1, is EAGVAQSPRYKIIEKRQSVAFWCNPISGHATLYWYQQILGQGPKLLIQFQNNGVVDDSQLPKDRFSAERLKGVDSTLKIQPAKLEDSAVYLCASSLSSSGLKGPYNEQFFGPGTRLTVL.

J is TRBJ2-7 and V is TRBV25-1; unclear D gene. CDR1 is MGHDK, CDR2 SYGVNS, per germline. The V and J ends lost 2 bases and 5 bases respectively, with 4 bases between them. The CDR3 totals 11 residues. CDR3 DNA sequence: TGTGCCAGCAGTGAAATCCACGAGCAGTACTTC. Its protein is CASSEIHEQYF.

The rearrangement joins TRBV7-9 to TRBJ1-4; D perhaps matches TRBD1 (5 bases). Trimming cost V 2 bases and J 8 bases, with 12 bases left between them. Per the germline V gene, CDR1 is SEHNR and CDR2 is FQNEAQ (reference sequence). CDR3 length: 14 residues. CDR3 residues: CASSLKGAGEKLFF. DNA of the CDR3: TGTGCCAGCAGCTTAAAAGGGGCGGGGGAAAAACTGTTTTTT.

V and J are TRBV10-3 and TRBJ1-5; D is perhaps TRBD1 (5 bases). V lost 11 bases to trimming and J lost 1 base, with 18 bases between them. The germline V gene has CDR1 ENHRY and CDR2 SYGVKD. This CDR3 has 15 amino acids. This chain's CDR3 is CASAEQAGSNQPQHF. CDR3 DNA sequence: TGTGCCTCGGCAGAACAGGCCGGGAGCAATCAGCCCCAGCATTTT.

This clonotype was recorded a few times. This rearrangement joins TRBV2 to TRBJ2-7; no clear D gene. The CDR3 has 12 amino acids. V lost 6 bases, J lost 2 bases, and 8 bases lay in between. In germline, CDR1 is SNHLY, CDR2 FYNNEI. DNA for the CDR3: TGTGCCAGCAGAGGGCCCACCTACGAGCAGTACTTC. Translating it yields CASRGPTYEQYF.

The chain couples TRBV5-1 to TRBJ2-1, with unresolved D. Germline-derived CDR1 and CDR2 are SGHRS and YFSETQ. Trimming cost V 2 bases and J 3 bases, with 9 bases left between them. CDR3 size: 14 residues. CDR3: CASSFAPGYNEQFF. The DNA for the CDR3 is TGCGCCAGCAGCTTCGCCCCCGGCTACAATGAGCAGTTCTTC.

This chain links TRBV5-6 with TRBJ2-3; 10 nucleotides align to TRBD2. Per the germline V gene, CDR1 is SGHDT and CDR2 is YYEEEE. The CDR3 runs to 16 residues. V was pared by 2 bases and J by 7 bases, with 10 bases of the junction left unmatched. The CDR3 spells CASSLFLSSGRHTQYF. The CDR3 DNA follows: TGTGCCAGCAGCTTATTCCTATCTAGCGGGAGACATACGCAGTATTTT.

This clonotype was observed a few times. V gene TRBV20-1 combines with J gene TRBJ1-3; TRBD1 might be the D (5 bases). CDR1 is DFQATT and CDR2 is SNEGSKA in the germline V gene (reference sequence). V lost 6 bases, J lost 1 base, and 10 bases lay in between. The CDR3 runs to 13 residues. CDR3 loop: CSAPQGSGNTIYF. The CDR3, as DNA: TGCAGTGCCCCGCAGGGTTCTGGAAACACCATATATTTT.

This clonotype was observed a handful of times. V and J are TRBV18 and TRBJ2-1; D could derive from TRBD1 or TRBD2 (5 bases each). Germline CDR1 is KGHSH and CDR2 is LQKENI. The V end lost 10 bases, the J end lost 5 bases, and 21 bases lay between the germline ends. The CDR3 spans 15 residues. The CDR3 protein is CATLNVGTPNNEQFF. The CDR3 coding sequence is TGTGCCACCCTAAATGTCGGGACGCCGAACAATGAGCAGTTCTTC.

The chain links TRBV5-1 to TRBJ2-1; TRBD2 agrees at 7 bases. V gave up 0 bases and J gave up 8 bases; unmatched junction bases: 2. Germline CDR1 is SGHRS and CDR2 is YFSETQ. This CDR3 contains 13 residues. CDR3 DNA: TGCGCCAGCAGCTTGGAGCGGGACCATGAGCAGTTCTTC. Translated: CASSLERDHEQFF. Variable domain in full (rest from reference TRBV5-1 and TRBJ2-1): KAGVTQTPRYLIKTRGQQVTLSCSPISGHRSVSWYQQTPGQGLQFLFEYFSETQRNKGNFPGRFSGRQFSNSRSEMNVSTLELGDSALYLCASSLERDHEQFFGPGTRLTVL.

This clonotype was detected only a few times. The chain combines TRBV5-1 with TRBJ1-5, with TRBD1 matching 7 bases. Per the germline V gene, CDR1 is SGHRS and CDR2 is YFSETQ. The CDR3 is 13 residues long. With 3 bases clipped from V and 4 bases from J, the junction kept 1 base outside the gene matches. CDR3 sequence: CASSSGQNQPQHF. The DNA of the CDR3 is TGCGCCAGCAGCTCGGGACAGAATCAGCCCCAGCATTTT.

This chain uses TRBV5-6 with TRBJ1-5; no definite D call. The V end was cut by 5 bases, the J end by 6 bases, with 15 bases between. CDR1 and CDR2 (germline): SGHDT, YYEEEE. The CDR3 loop spans 14 amino acids. CDR3 residues: CASSMGVESQPQHF. CDR3 nucleotide sequence: TGTGCCAGCAGTATGGGAGTGGAAAGTCAGCCCCAGCATTTT.

This clonotype was seen more than once but under ten times. V usage is TRBV9 and J usage is TRBJ2-3; D perhaps matches TRBD2 (5 bases). Germline V gene data show CDR1 as SGDLS and CDR2 as YYNGEE. This CDR3 contains 15 residues. V gave up 0 bases and J gave up 5 bases, with 13 bases separating them. The CDR3 region is CASSVEGLALDTQYF. The CDR3 DNA reads as TGTGCCAGCAGCGTAGAAGGGCTAGCCCTAGATACGCAGTATTTT.